The subject of this entry is one T cell receptor beta chain. At one of its ends the junction is not consistent with the germline gene, which may arise from a read error. The entry originates in a study of metastatic and nonmetastatic thyroid tumors. Patients were all untreated before their thyroid surgery. With MiXCR, TCRdb reprocessed the PCR reads. Among fewer than 45,000 clones listed, roughly 20% were seen once. The CDR3 has 16 residues. CDR1 MNHNS and CDR2 SASEGT come from the germline V gene. The sequencing sample was made of blood. The V call is TRBV6-1, the J call TRBJ2-7, with unresolved D. The sequence came from a female donor with papillary thyroid cancer or a benign thyroid nodule (not recorded which). Some clones in this sample may be carry-over from other donors' samples. The CDR3 sequence is CASSEWGTLPSYEQYF. In DNA, the CDR3 is TGTGCCAGTAGTGAATGGGGAACCCTGCCGTCCTACGAGCAGTACTTC.